Listed below are T cell receptor beta chains from one sample, sequenced in a study of molecular identifiers for immune sequencing clone quantification. TCRdb called the PCR reads again in MiXCR, with one record for every CDR3 protein. The data hold around 94,000 distinct CDR3 sequences, with about 35% observed a single time. Sequencing was performed on naive CD8+ T cells from blood, with Jurkat cell RNA spiked in. Source of these receptors: a human donor in good health. Some libraries in this study had Jurkat cell RNA spiked in. Both conserved end residues are part of each CDR3. D genes are given only for firm matches. Size tells how often a clone was seen (once, few, many) or the class of an expanded clone, and some rows leave it out.

size | J | D | V | length | CDR3 | DNA
. | TRBJ2-3 | TRBD2 | TRBV9 | 16 | CASNNGGEGLTDTQYF | TGTGCCAGCAACAACGGGGGGGAGGGCCTCACAGATACGCAGTATTTT
. | TRBJ2-3 | . | TRBV7-8 | 14 | CASSFYGSPDTQYF | TGTGCCAGCAGCTTCTACGGGAGCCCAGATACGCAGTATTTT
. | TRBJ2-7 | . | TRBV2 | 14 | CASSEGFGSYEQYF | TGTGCCAGCAGTGAGGGGTTCGGTTCCTACGAGCAGTACTTC
. | TRBJ2-7 | . | TRBV4-2 | 13 | CASSQDLALEQYF | TGTGCCAGCAGCCAAGATCTAGCGCTCGAGCAGTACTTC
many | TRBJ2-7 | TRBD2 | TRBV5-4 | 15 | CASSVPSGRPYEQYF | TGTGCCAGCAGCGTTCCTAGCGGGAGACCCTACGAGCAGTACTTC
few | TRBJ1-1 | . | TRBV15 | 18 | CATSRDPGFLGAGTEAFF | TGTGCCACCAGCAGAGATCCAGGTTTTTTAGGGGCCGGCACTGAAGCTTTCTTT
. | TRBJ2-2 | . | TRBV29-1 | 15 | CSVEEGGGVTGELVF | TGCAGCGTTGAAGAGGGTGGAGGGGTCACCGGGGAGCTGGTTTTT
. | TRBJ2-5 | . | TRBV4-2 | 16 | CASSQGGLSVVETQYF | TGTGCCAGCAGCCAAGGGGGGTTGTCAGTAGTTGAGACCCAGTACTTC
. | TRBJ1-3 | . | TRBV7-8 | 14 | CASTWGVGGNTIYF | TGTGCCAGCACGTGGGGCGTAGGTGGAAACACCATATATTTT
many | TRBJ2-1 | . | TRBV7-8 | 12 | CASSPKTRGAFF | TGTGCCAGCAGCCCAAAGACTAGAGGGGCGTTCTTC
once | TRBJ1-2 | . | TRBV27 | 14 | CASSTLPVYYGYTF | TGTGCCAGCAGTACCCTACCCGTGTACTATGGCTACACCTTC
few | TRBJ1-6 | . | TRBV28 | 15 | CASLGLGSYNSPLHF | TGTGCCAGCCTGGGTCTGGGTTCCTATAATTCACCCCTCCACTTT
. | TRBJ2-3 | . | TRBV20-1 | 15 | CSARGLYGGPDTQYF | TGCAGTGCTCGGGGGCTGTACGGAGGCCCAGATACGCAGTATTTT
few | TRBJ2-3 | . | TRBV15 | 17 | CATSRRRLGDSTDTQYF | TGTGCCACCAGCAGAAGACGACTAGGGGATAGCACAGATACGCAGTATTTT
many | TRBJ2-1 | . | TRBV12-3/TRBV12-4 | 17 | CASSTSGTPSSYNEQFF | TGTGCCAGCAGTACCTCCGGGACCCCCAGCTCCTACAATGAGCAGTTCTTC
many | TRBJ2-7 | TRBD1 | TRBV5-1 | 13 | CASRGQGVYEQYF | TGCGCCAGCAGAGGCCAGGGGGTATACGAGCAGTACTTC
many | TRBJ2-7 | . | TRBV7-9 | 11 | CASSPDWRQYF | TGTGCCAGCAGCCCCGACTGGAGGCAGTACTTC
many | TRBJ2-7 | . | TRBV13 | 13 | CASSPTGTYEQYF | TGTGCCAGCAGCCCTACAGGTACCTACGAGCAGTACTTC
few | TRBJ2-5 | . | TRBV29-1 | 12 | CSSPGHQETQYF | TGCAGCTCTCCCGGCCACCAAGAGACCCAGTACTTC
. | TRBJ2-3 | TRBD2 | TRBV6-2/TRBV6-3 | 15 | CASSELLARTDTQYF | TGTGCCAGCAGTGAGCTACTAGCGAGAACAGATACGCAGTATTTT
many | TRBJ2-3 | TRBD2 | TRBV9 | 15 | CASSDPSGSPDTQYF | TGTGCCAGCAGCGATCCTAGCGGGAGTCCAGATACGCAGTATTTT
. | TRBJ2-5 | . | TRBV2 | 13 | CASSETLSETQYF | TGTGCCAGCAGTGAAACTCTTTCGGAGACCCAGTACTTC
few | TRBJ2-7 | . | TRBV6-2/TRBV6-3 | 14 | CASQHFMSSYEQYF | TGTGCCAGCCAACACTTTATGAGCTCCTACGAGCAGTACTTC
few | TRBJ2-3 | . | TRBV27 | 15 | CASSFLASSTDTQYF | TGTGCCAGCAGTTTCCTGGCGTCTAGCACAGATACGCAGTATTTT
few | TRBJ1-1 | . | TRBV20-1 | 14 | CSARETWDRTEAFF | TGCAGTGCTAGGGAAACCTGGGATCGGACTGAAGCTTTCTTT
few | TRBJ2-5 | TRBD1 | TRBV12-3/TRBV12-4 | 15 | CASSPQARGRETQYF | TGTGCCAGCAGCCCCCAGGCCAGGGGGCGAGAGACCCAGTACTTC
many | TRBJ2-7 | . | TRBV4-1 | 13 | CASSQGAFSEQYF | TGCGCCAGCAGCCAGGGGGCTTTTTCCGAGCAGTACTTC
. | TRBJ2-2 | . | TRBV27 | 20 | CASSFQGPRDVADGAGELFF | TGTGCCAGCAGTTTTCAAGGGCCCCGTGACGTAGCAGATGGGGCCGGGGAGCTGTTTTTT
. | TRBJ2-2 | TRBD1 | TRBV29-1 | 15 | CSAEGQGANTGELFF | TGCAGCGCGGAAGGTCAGGGGGCGAACACCGGGGAGCTGTTTTTT